The subject of this entry is one TCR beta chain. This sample stems from a study of blood T cell repertoires in COVID-19. Overall study context: In each case, the material was cDNA or gDNA derived from T cells, B-cell-depleted T cells, or PBMCs.

The germline gives CDR1 SGHNT, CDR2 YYREEE (reference sequence). The CDR3 consists of 14 residues. Unmatched junction bases numbered 6, after V lost 0 bases and J lost 6 bases. Per the original data handling: It was from reference gene primer amplification that nucleated cell counts were estimated. Sequencing was performed with immunoSEQ multiplex PCR; in TCRdb, only in-frame clones are kept and a portion is missing. V, J and clone size reflect that table, while D and trimming were determined from the DNA. The sample includes around 200,000 clones, over 75% of them seen just once. The chain combines TRBV5-4 with TRBJ2-7; 7 bases are shared with TRBD2. The sample consisted of peripheral blood. This sequence originates from an elderly woman with acute or convalescent COVID-19. For the CDR3, the DNA is TGTGCCAGCAGCTTGGAAGCGGGGTTCGGCGAGCAGTACTTC. The encoded protein is CASSLEAGFGEQYF.